This entry lists 6 T cell receptor beta chains sequenced from one sample in a study of patients and donors after allogeneic stem cell transplantation. TCRdb reanalysed the RT-PCR reads using MiXCR and keeps one entry per CDR3 protein. Of approximately 410,000 distinct CDR3 sequences listed, roughly 16% are singletons. The source material was blood, either unsorted or a sorted T cell fraction (not recorded which). The receptors stem from a human donor who was either an allogeneic HSCT recipient or a stem cell or donor lymphocyte infusion donor (not recorded which). It is not recorded whose cells these are; they may come from a transplant donor.

The V and J genes are TRBV12-3 or TRBV12-4 and TRBJ2-3; D is undetermined. The CDR3 is made up of 14 amino acids. V was shortened by 5 bases and J by 5 bases, with 14 bases between the two germline ends. CDR3 residues: CASSQLRSVDTQYF. In DNA form, the CDR3 reads TGTGCCAGCAGTCAACTACGATCGGTAGATACGCAGTATTTT.

This clonotype was observed a few times. The rearrangement joins TRBV29-1 to TRBJ2-7, with D perhaps TRBD1 or TRBD2 (6 bases each). The germline V gene encodes CDR1 SQVTM and CDR2 ANQGSEA. V lost 0 bases and J lost 4, with 16 bases in between. The CDR3 is 15 residues long. The CDR3 nucleotides are TGCAGCGTTGAAGAGGGGGGCCGGGCCCCATACGAGCAGTACTTC. This sequence encodes CSVEEGGRAPYEQYF.

The V gene is TRBV4-2, the J gene TRBJ2-4; D gene ambiguous. The CDR3 loop spans 16 amino acids. The V gene lost 1 base and the J gene lost 0 bases, with 10 bases spanning the gap. From germline, CDR1 is LGHNA and CDR2 YNFKEQ. DNA for the CDR3: TGTGCCAGCAGCCAAGTGGGCACCCTAGCCAAAAACATTCAGTACTTC. It yields the protein CASSQVGTLAKNIQYF.

In its sample, this clonotype was seen a few times. The V gene is TRBV10-3, the J gene TRBJ2-2; 7 bases match TRBD1. CDR1 and CDR2 from the germline V gene are ENHRY and SYGVKD. The CDR3 length is 13 residues. For the CDR3, the DNA is TGTGCGACAAGGGGGCCGAACACCGGGGAGCTGTTTTTT. As protein: CATRGPNTGELFF.

This rearrangement joins TRBV5-6 to TRBJ2-1, with D perhaps matching TRBD2 (7 bases). V was shortened by 4 bases and J by 9 bases, with 14 bases between the two germline ends. Germline V lookup: CDR1 SGHDT, CDR2 YYEEEE. This CDR3 region has 13 residues. Here the CDR3 DNA reads TGTGCCAGCAGCCCCGGGGGGCGGGGTGAGCAGTTCTTC. Its protein product is CASSPGGRGEQFF.

The chain is built from TRBV7-9 and TRBJ2-7; 9 bases line up with TRBD1. The V and J ends lost 7 bases and 5 bases, in that order; junction bases with no gene match: 12. CDR1 is SEHNR, CDR2 FQNEAQ, per germline (reference sequence). The CDR3 consists of 15 residues. CDR3 coding DNA: TGTGCCAGCAAGCAACTCCGGGACAGGGTCCACGAGCAGTACTTC. Its protein product is CASKQLRDRVHEQYF.